The clone carrying this T cell receptor beta chain is medium-sized in the sample. This record comes from a study of metastatic and nonmetastatic thyroid tumors. Study details: Repertoire comparisons spanned blood and tumor or nodule tissue from malignant and benign thyroid patients.

TCRdb re-called clones via MiXCR from the PCR reads. The sample yields more than 5,500 clones, under 20% seen once. Thyroid surgery had not been preceded by any treatment in any patient. Germline loops: CDR1 DFQATT, CDR2 SNEGSKA (reference sequence). The trim removed 7 bases at V and 7 bases at J, leaving 7 bases unmatched. The CDR3 is 12 residues long. Material for sequencing was adjacent normal tissue. The receptor comes from a male donor with papillary thyroid cancer or a benign thyroid nodule (not recorded which). Some clones in this sample may be carry-over from other donors' samples. The V call is TRBV20-1, the J call TRBJ2-1; 7 nucleotides line up with TRBD1. DNA of the CDR3: TGCAGTGAAAAGGGACAGACGAATGAGCAGTTCTTC. Translation: CSEKGQTNEQFF.